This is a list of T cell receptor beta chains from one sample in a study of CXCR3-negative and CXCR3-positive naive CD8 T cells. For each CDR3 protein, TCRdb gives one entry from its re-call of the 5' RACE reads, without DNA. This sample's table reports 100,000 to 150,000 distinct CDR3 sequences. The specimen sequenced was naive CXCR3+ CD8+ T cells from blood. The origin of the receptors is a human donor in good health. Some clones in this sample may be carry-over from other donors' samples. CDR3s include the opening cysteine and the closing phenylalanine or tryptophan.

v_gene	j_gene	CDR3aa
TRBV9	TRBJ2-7	CASSAGGGTYEQYF
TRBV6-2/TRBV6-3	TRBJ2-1	CASSYTGASGANEQFF
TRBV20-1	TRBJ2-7	CSARDRGNPYEQYF
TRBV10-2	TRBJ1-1	CASSEPQVMNTEAFF
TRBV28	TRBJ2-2	CASSWTANTGELFF
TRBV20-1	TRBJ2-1	CSARDLDRANEQFF
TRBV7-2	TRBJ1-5	CASSLAGPDFNQPQHF
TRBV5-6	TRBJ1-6	CASSLLGQANSPLHF
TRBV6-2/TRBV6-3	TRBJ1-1	CASSYTGGVGTEAFF
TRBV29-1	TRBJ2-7	CSVVSDKGYEQYF
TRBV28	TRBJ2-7	CASSLGRLGGTYEQYF
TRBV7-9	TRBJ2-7	CASTSGTGDYEQYF
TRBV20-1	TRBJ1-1	CSASPYQGGNTEAFF
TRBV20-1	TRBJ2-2	CSARTSGGHTGELFF
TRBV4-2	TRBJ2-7	CASSQSTGTDSYEQYF
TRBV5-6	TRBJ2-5	CASSLGAVQETQYF
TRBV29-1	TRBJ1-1	CSVVTGNTEAFF
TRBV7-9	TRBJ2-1	CASSSSGSYNEQFF
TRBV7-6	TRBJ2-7	CASRLGQGPGEQYF
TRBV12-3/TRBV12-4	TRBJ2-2	CALGDRNTGELFF
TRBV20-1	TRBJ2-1	CSSYFPGQGGYEQFF
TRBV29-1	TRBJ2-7	CSAAGQRGEQYF
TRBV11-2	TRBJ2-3	CASSGLAGVHLADTQYF